This TCR beta chain was sequenced in a study of cytomegalovirus exposure and HLA in healthy donors. Study conclusions and caveats: Researchers catalogued around 150 TCR beta chains as cytomegalovirus-associated.

PCR primers comprised 60 Vbeta and 13 Jbeta primers. Assay used: immunoSEQ multiplex PCR; TCRdb lists only in-frame clones, some missing. The sample contains about 85,000 clones, around four fifths of which appear only once. Germline assignment: CDR1 SEHNR and CDR2 FQNEAQ (reference sequence). V lost 5 bases, J lost 0 bases, and 4 bases stayed unmatched. The CDR3 is made up of 14 amino acids. In the case of this clone: As yet, its antigen is unknown.

The sample taken for sequencing was PBMCs. The chain has TRBV7-9 and TRBJ2-7; the match to TRBD1 covers 7 bases. The clonotype comes from a boy younger than 18 in good health and CMV-seronegative. The CDR3: CASSSRTGSYEQYF. The CDR3 DNA is TGTGCCAGCAGCAGCCGGACAGGCTCCTACGAGCAGTACTTC.